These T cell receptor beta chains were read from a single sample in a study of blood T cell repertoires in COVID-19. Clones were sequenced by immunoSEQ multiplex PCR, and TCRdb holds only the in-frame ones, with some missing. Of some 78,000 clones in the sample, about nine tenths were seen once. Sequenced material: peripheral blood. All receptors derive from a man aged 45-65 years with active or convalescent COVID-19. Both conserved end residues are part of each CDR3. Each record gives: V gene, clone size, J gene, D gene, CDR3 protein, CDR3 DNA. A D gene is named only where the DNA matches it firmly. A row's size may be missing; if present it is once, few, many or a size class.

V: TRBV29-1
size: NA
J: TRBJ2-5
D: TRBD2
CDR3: CSVLPGLAGGPLETQYF
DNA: TGCAGCGTACTCCCGGGACTAGCGGGAGGGCCCCTAGAGACCCAGTACTTC

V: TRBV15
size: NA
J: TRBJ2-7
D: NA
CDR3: CATSRESPRASSYEQYF
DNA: TGTGCCACCAGCAGAGAATCACCCCGTGCGTCCTCCTACGAGCAGTACTTC

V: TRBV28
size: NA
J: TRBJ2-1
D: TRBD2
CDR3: CASSLRLAGGLAHEQFF
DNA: TGTGCCAGCAGTTTGAGGCTAGCGGGAGGGCTCGCCCATGAGCAGTTCTTC

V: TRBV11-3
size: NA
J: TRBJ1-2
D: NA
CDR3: CANLRGNYGYTF
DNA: TGTGCCAACCTCCGGGGGAACTATGGCTACACCTTC

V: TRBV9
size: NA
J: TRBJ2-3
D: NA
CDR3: CASSNRDILTDTQYF
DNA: TGTGCCAGCAGTAACCGGGACATACTCACAGATACGCAGTATTTT

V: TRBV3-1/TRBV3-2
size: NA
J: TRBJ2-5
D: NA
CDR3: CASSHGGAGETQYF
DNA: TGTGCCAGCAGCCATGGCGGGGCAGGCGAGACCCAGTACTTC

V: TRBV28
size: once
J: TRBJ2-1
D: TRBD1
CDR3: CASRTGQPYNEQFF
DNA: TGTGCCAGCAGGACGGGACAGCCCTACAATGAGCAGTTCTTC

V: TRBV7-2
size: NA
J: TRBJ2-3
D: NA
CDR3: CASSSEAQPSTDTQYF
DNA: TGTGCCAGCAGCTCAGAAGCGCAACCTAGCACAGATACGCAGTATTTT

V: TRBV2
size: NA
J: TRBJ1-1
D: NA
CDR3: CASSGGREGTEAFF
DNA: TGTGCCAGCAGTGGCGGCAGGGAGGGCACTGAAGCTTTCTTT

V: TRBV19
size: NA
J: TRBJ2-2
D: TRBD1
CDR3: CASRKGQGRGMGTGELFF
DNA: TGTGCCAGTAGGAAGGGACAGGGACGTGGGATGGGCACCGGGGAGCTGTTTTTT